What follows describes a single T cell receptor (beta chain). Its antigen is as yet unknown. The sample is drawn from a study of T cells expressing NK-cell markers. The CDR3 is 13 residues long. CDR1 SGHVS and CDR2 FNYEAQ come from the germline V gene. Study results and limitations: For a few donors, these clonotypes were likewise the leading ones in the CD3+CD56-NKG2C+ fraction. The study did not resolve the HCMV specificity of expanded NKG2C+ T cell clones.

The authors generated TCR beta cDNA through 5'RACE template switching with UMIs. From its re-call of the 5' RACE reads, TCRdb lists each CDR3 protein once, without DNA. The listing contains 130,000 to 150,000 distinct CDR3 sequences. The chain has TRBV7-6 and TRBJ1-2. The sequence was collected from a man younger than 30 in good health. Material: blood T cells: a sorted CD56 or NKG2C T cell subset, CD4+ or CD8+ T cells, or bulk PBMC T cells (not recorded which). The CDR3 region is CASSPASNYGYTF.